A selection of T cell receptor beta chains follows, all from one sample in a study of blood T cell repertoires in COVID-19. Generated by immunoSEQ multiplex PCR, the TCRdb table keeps only in-frame clones and is missing some. The table records about 100,000 clones, about 85% of them present only once. The sample taken for sequencing was peripheral blood. The origin of the receptors is a woman aged 70-85 years with active or convalescent COVID-19. The CDR3 runs from the conserved cysteine through the conserved F or W. D genes are given only for firm matches.

>TRBD1|TRBV27|TRBJ2-5
CASSPYSDRVETQYF
>NA|TRBV20-1|TRBJ1-6
CSVYYNSPLHF
>NA|TRBV5-4|TRBJ2-7
CASSLGVGGEQYF
>TRBD1|TRBV5-1|TRBJ1-1
CASSQGDSFISEAFF
>NA|TRBV12-3/TRBV12-4|TRBJ1-1
CASRTDSNTEAFF
>TRBD1|TRBV6-5|TRBJ1-5
CASSLQGQSNQPQHF
>TRBD1|TRBV10-3|TRBJ1-4
CAIRGDSNEKLFF
>NA|TRBV3-1/TRBV3-2|TRBJ2-1
CASSQERPFARFF
>NA|TRBV7-2|TRBJ2-5
CASSHGFRVGSQETQYF
>NA|TRBV7-9|TRBJ2-5
CASSLGLPGQETQYF
>TRBD1|TRBV3-1/TRBV3-2|TRBJ1-4
CASSQDPYRFGTANEKLFF
>NA|TRBV30|TRBJ1-2
CAWSVSSLRRSAGYTF
>TRBD1|TRBV24-1|TRBJ2-5
CATSRGPGETQYF
>TRBD1|TRBV28|TRBJ2-1
CATGQGSYNEQFF
>TRBD1|TRBV9|TRBJ2-7
CASSVGQGGNLREQYF
>TRBD1|TRBV28|TRBJ1-1
CASLQGAQTEAFF
>NA|TRBV7-2|TRBJ2-7
CASSLASPMSGGEQYF
>TRBD2|TRBV6-6|TRBJ2-1
CASRREGGYNEQFF
>NA|TRBV10-3|TRBJ2-3
CAISVGGAGTDTQYF
>NA|TRBV28|TRBJ2-7
CASSRSLQGSREQYF
>NA|TRBV12-3/TRBV12-4|TRBJ2-5
CATSILAGETQYF
>TRBD1|TRBV29-1|TRBJ1-2
CSGRQGRNGYTF
>NA|TRBV27|TRBJ2-7
CASSSLQRTFPYEQYF
>NA|TRBV4-2|TRBJ1-4
CASSQDGRVREKLFF
>NA|TRBV10-3|TRBJ1-4
CAISDPTPGSLNEKLFF
>NA|TRBV3-1/TRBV3-2|TRBJ2-7
CASSQDSGEQYF
>TRBD1|TRBV7-2|TRBJ2-7
CASTPDRGFYEQYF
>TRBD1|TRBV7-9|TRBJ1-3
CASSPGQAKGNTIYF
>NA|TRBV6-5|TRBJ2-7
CASRQEGSYEQYF
>TRBD1|TRBV4-2|TRBJ2-1
CASSRGQGDHNEQFF
>TRBD1|TRBV23-1|TRBJ1-1
CASSRTGANTEAFF
>TRBD1|TRBV28|TRBJ2-2
CASGRAGTGHTGELFF
>TRBD1|TRBV5-5|TRBJ1-3
CASSWGQTSSGNTIYF
>TRBD1|TRBV7-2|TRBJ1-6
CASSLAGTGGYNSPLHF
>NA|TRBV11-3|TRBJ2-1
CASSLGASSDEQFF
>TRBD2|TRBV18|TRBJ2-7
CASSPGLAGEQYF
>NA|TRBV11-2|TRBJ2-7
CASSLVGLYSYEQYF
>NA|TRBV6-5|TRBJ1-3
CASSPPHHSGNTIYF
>NA|TRBV25-1|TRBJ1-3
CASSDTGGNTIYF
>NA|TRBV28|TRBJ2-1
CASSWSSYNEQFF
>NA|TRBV4-3|TRBJ1-5
CASSQDLGDTYNQPQHF
>TRBD2|TRBV24-1|TRBJ2-1
CATSDPGLAGHNEQFF
>NA|TRBV7-9|TRBJ2-1
CASSEISEYNEQFF
>NA|TRBV2|TRBJ1-6
CASSLGGRGGNSPLHF
>NA|TRBV6-1|TRBJ2-3
CASSEGPSVGTDTQYF
>NA|TRBV5-5|TRBJ2-1
CASSLAISYNEQFF
>NA|TRBV11-3|TRBJ2-7
CASSLGSTYEQYF
>TRBD1|TRBV29-1|TRBJ2-5
CSVPSTGSGETQYF
>TRBD2|TRBV27|TRBJ2-1
CARVPPGTSGRAPDYNEQFF
>TRBD1|TRBV19|TRBJ1-3
CASSIGARQGSSGNTIYF
>TRBD2|TRBV10-3|TRBJ2-5
CAISPSGGGLGETQYF
>TRBD2|TRBV12-5|TRBJ2-2
CASGLRLAGNTGELFF
>TRBD1|TRBV6-5|TRBJ2-7
CASSYDRGPYEQYF
>TRBD1|TRBV6-2/TRBV6-3|TRBJ2-1
CASSRDSYNEQFF
>TRBD2|TRBV11-2|TRBJ2-7
CASSFRTSSGEQYF